What follows describes a single TCR beta chain. CDR1 and CDR2 from the germline V gene are SGHNT and YENEEA. The CDR3 runs 13 residues. Deletions cut 4 bases from V and 5 bases from J, with 8 bases between. The source of the sample is a study of blood T cell repertoires in COVID-19. Study-wide context: Collection of acute and convalescent COVID-19 samples took place in the United States, Italy and Spain. The analysed material was cDNA or gDNA that came from T cells, B-cell-depleted T cells, or PBMCs.

Original methodology: Reference gene primer amplification gave estimated nucleated cell counts. TCRdb's copy holds only in-frame clones and misses some; the assay was immunoSEQ multiplex PCR. That table gives V, J and clone size, and the DNA gave D and trimming. The sample includes around 150,000 clones, 80% to 85% of them seen just once. Sequencing was done on a sample of peripheral blood. V usage is TRBV11-3 and J usage is TRBJ2-2; D ambiguous. The TCR sequence derives from a woman aged 80 or over with active or convalescent COVID-19. The CDR3 loop reads CASSSPRTGELFF. Here the CDR3 DNA reads TGTGCCAGCAGCTCCCCCCGGACCGGGGAGCTGTTTTTT.